The 26 T cell receptor beta chains in this list originate from one sample, sequenced in a study of T-cell reconstitution after alpha-beta-depleted transplantation in children. Unique molecular identifiers were used to barcode this TCRbeta library. From the PCR reads, TCRdb called clonotypes with MiXCR, one entry per CDR3 protein. This table holds some 460,000 distinct CDR3 sequences, 15% to 20% found once. Sequences were derived from PBMCs, mostly from graft donor cells, sampled 360 days after TCRalphabeta/CD19-depleted stem cell transplant. All receptors derive from a boy younger than two who had a stem cell transplant for Wiskott-Aldrich syndrome, so the T cells may come from the graft donor.

Ten or more counts support this clonotype. The chain recombines TRBV7-8 with TRBJ2-1, with 9 nucleotides matching TRBD2. CDR1 is SGHVS, CDR2 FQNEAQ, per germline. Losses at the gene ends were 5 bases for V and 16 bases for J; bases not matched to a gene: 9. There are 12 residues in the CDR3. The CDR3 spells CASSRYAGGRFF. CDR3 nucleotides: TGTGCCAGCAGCCGATATGCGGGGGGGCGTTTCTTC.

The CDR3 nucleotides read TGTGCCAGCAGCGTGGGGTGGCGGGAGAGTGACGAGCAGTACTTC. Its translation: CASSVGWRESDEQYF. The rearrangement links TRBV7-9 to TRBJ2-7; 7 nucleotides line up with TRBD2. Germline-derived CDR1 and CDR2 are SEHNR and FQNEAQ (reference sequence). Losses at the gene ends were 5 bases for V and 5 bases for J; bases not matched to a gene: 12. The CDR3 runs to 15 residues. Full variable domain (rest looked up from reference TRBV7-9 and TRBJ2-7): DTGVSQNPRHKITKRGQNVTFRCDPISEHNRLYWYRQTLGQGPEFLTYFQNEAQLEKSRLLSDRFSAERPKGSFSTLEIQRTEQGDSAMYLCASSVGWRESDEQYFGPGTRLTVT.

The J gene is TRBJ2-7, the V gene TRBV7-2, with D unclear. Germline V gene lookup returns CDR1 SGHTA and CDR2 FQGNSA. Trimming shortened V by 1 base and J by 4 bases, and 11 bases separated the two germline ends. The CDR3 covers 14 residues. The CDR3 region is CASSLEAKQYEQYF. CDR3 nucleotides: TGTGCCAGCAGCTTAGAGGCCAAACAATACGAGCAGTACTTC.

There are a few counts of this clonotype. This chain links TRBV7-2 with TRBJ2-7; D possibly uses TRBD1 or TRBD2 (5 bases each). Trimming took off 5 bases at V and 4 bases at J, with 12 bases between the two ends. CDR1 is SGHTA, CDR2 FQGNSA, per germline. The CDR3 totals 13 residues. DNA of the CDR3: TGTGCCAGCAGCATGGGACCTGCATACGAGCAGTACTTC. Encoded protein: CASSMGPAYEQYF.

The chain couples TRBV24-1 to TRBJ2-6; possibly TRBD1 for D (5 bases). Trimming cost V 2 bases and J 4 bases, with 14 bases left between them. The CDR3 consists of 17 residues. Germline CDR1 and CDR2: KGHDR and SFDVKD. CDR3 residues: CATSDSRQLPGANVLTF. CDR3 nucleotide sequence: TGTGCCACCAGTGATTCACGACAGCTCCCCGGGGCCAACGTCCTGACTTTC.

The chain combines TRBV20-1 with TRBJ2-7, with 10 positions matching TRBD2. V was clipped by 1 base and J by 0 bases; unmatched bases: 9. The germline V gene encodes CDR1 DFQATT and CDR2 SNEGSKA (reference sequence). The CDR3 runs 17 residues. The CDR3 DNA reads TGCAGTGCTAGAGTTCCGGTTCTAGCGGGGGTCTCCTACGAGCAGTACTTC. This translates into CSARVPVLAGVSYEQYF.

This clonotype was seen more than once but under ten times. The chain employs TRBV27 and TRBJ2-4, with a possible D match to TRBD2 (5 bases). The V gene lost 0 bases and the J gene lost 1 base, with 10 bases spanning the gap. Germline loops: CDR1 MNHEY, CDR2 SMNVEV (reference sequence). CDR3 length: 16 residues. This CDR3 is CASSLSPGVAKNIQYF. CDR3 in DNA: TGTGCCAGCAGTTTATCGCCCGGGGTGGCCAAAAACATTCAGTACTTC.

The chain has TRBV7-9 and TRBJ2-5; D is possibly TRBD2 (6 bases). The V end lost 5 bases, the J end lost 5 bases, and 12 bases lay between the germline ends. CDR3 length: 13 amino acids. Germline V gives CDR1 SEHNR, CDR2 FQNEAQ (reference sequence). This CDR3 is CASSDWAGETQYF. CDR3 coding DNA: TGTGCCAGCAGCGATTGGGCGGGGGAGACCCAGTACTTC.

In its sample, this clonotype was seen a few times. The rearrangement joins TRBV12-3 or TRBV12-4 to TRBJ2-4; D may be TRBD1 (5 bases). The CDR3 covers 17 residues. V lost 4 bases to trimming and J lost 6 bases, with 22 bases between them. The CDR3: CASSSELTGAPGNIQYF. The CDR3 DNA follows: TGTGCCAGCAGTTCCGAATTAACAGGCGCCCCAGGAAACATTCAGTACTTC.

The CDR3 DNA reads TGTGCCAGCAGCTTAGGACACCGTTTCTACGAGCAGTACTTC. It specifies CASSLGHRFYEQYF. V and J are TRBV5-5 and TRBJ2-7; a weak D match, TRBD1 (5 bases). Trimming removed 2 bases at V and 3 bases at J, with 12 bases between. Per germline, CDR1 SGHKS and CDR2 YYEKEE (reference sequence). The length of the CDR3 is 14 residues. Based on the CDR3 plus reference TRBV5-5 and TRBJ2-7, the full variable domain is DAGVTQSPTHLIKTRGQQVTLRCSPISGHKSVSWYQQVLGQGPQFIFQYYEKEERGRGNFPDRFSARQFPNYSSELNVNALLLGDSALYLCASSLGHRFYEQYFGPGTRLTVT.

This clonotype appeared a few times. This chain connects TRBV4-1 to TRBJ1-1; a weak D match, TRBD1 (5 bases). Deletions cut 3 bases from V and 7 bases from J, with 9 bases between. Germline lookup yields CDR1 MGHRA and CDR2 YSYEKL. The CDR3 is 12 residues long. The CDR3 region is CASSQFGGEAFF. As DNA, the CDR3 is TGCGCCAGCAGCCAGTTCGGGGGTGAAGCTTTCTTT.

This clonotype came up a few times. The rearrangement links TRBV7-9 to TRBJ1-6; no definite D call. The CDR3 consists of 13 residues. Deletions cut 2 bases from V and 7 bases from J, with 6 bases between. CDR1 is SEHNR, CDR2 FQNEAQ, per germline (reference sequence). The CDR3 nucleotides are TGTGCCAGCAGCTTAAACCCAAATTCACCCCTCCACTTT. This sequence encodes CASSLNPNSPLHF.

The J gene is TRBJ2-2, the V gene TRBV12-3 or TRBV12-4, with TRBD2 matching over 9 bases. The trim removed 7 bases at V and 7 bases at J, leaving 10 bases unmatched. The length of the CDR3 is 15 residues. CDR3 loop: CASILAGKGNGELFF. In DNA form, the CDR3 reads TGTGCCAGCATCCTAGCGGGAAAGGGGAACGGGGAGCTGTTTTTT.

This clonotype was seen ten or more times. The chain links TRBV29-1 to TRBJ2-7; possible D gene TRBD1, 6 bases. The V gene lost 4 bases and the J gene lost 5 bases, with 21 bases spanning the gap. There are 15 residues in the CDR3. The germline V gene has CDR1 SQVTM and CDR2 ANQGSEA. CDR3 coding DNA: TGCAGCGTTGTACCAAGGGGGTGGCAGGGGAACGAGCAGTACTTC. Encoded protein: CSVVPRGWQGNEQYF.

This clonotype was seen only a few times. The V gene is TRBV5-1, the J gene TRBJ2-1; D perhaps matches TRBD2 (5 bases). Germline values: CDR1 SGHRS, CDR2 YFSETQ. CDR3 length: 14 amino acids. Deletions cut 0 bases from V and 10 bases from J, with 14 bases between. CDR3 DNA sequence: TGCGCCAGCAGCTTGGTGTCTAGCTCTACAGAGCAGTTCTTC. Amino acid sequence: CASSLVSSSTEQFF.

Of note for this clonotype: Germline is not matched at one junction end, which may reflect a read error. The chain couples TRBV10-3 to TRBJ2-1; 8 positions match TRBD2. CDR1 and CDR2 (germline): ENHRY, SYGVKD. This CDR3 is built from 14 residues. CDR3 DNA sequence: TGTGCCACTACGGGGGGGGCCTCCTTCAATGAGCAGTTCTTC. Translation gives CATTGGASFNEQFF.

The genes are TRBV4-2 and TRBJ2-2; 12 nucleotides agree with TRBD2. Germline loops: CDR1 LGHNA, CDR2 YNFKEQ. The CDR3 consists of 18 residues. Trimming at V came to 1 base and at J to 4 bases, leaving 7 bases not matched to a gene. The CDR3 here is CASSQVGLAGGSTGELFF. The CDR3 bases are TGTGCCAGCAGCCAAGTTGGGCTAGCGGGGGGGTCCACCGGGGAGCTGTTTTTT.

Only a few counts were recorded for this clonotype. One junction end does not reproduce the germline sequence, and a read error may be involved. This chain's CDR3 is CASSFWGAGKEPQYF. The CDR3 region has the DNA TGTGCCAGCAGTTTCTGGGGAGCGGGGAAAGAGCCCCAGTACTTC. The chain links TRBV6-5 to TRBJ2-5; 7 bases agree with TRBD2. The CDR3 totals 15 residues. Germline-derived CDR1 and CDR2 are MNHEY and SVGAGI.

The V gene is TRBV5-5, the J gene TRBJ1-5; D is ambiguous. CDR3 size: 13 residues. Germline lookup yields CDR1 SGHKS and CDR2 YYEKEE (reference sequence). Trimming cost V 0 bases and J 6 bases, with 7 bases left between them. CDR3 DNA sequence: TGTGCCAGCAGCTTGGGGGCGGCTCAGCCCCAGCATTTT. Encoded protein: CASSLGAAQPQHF.

This clonotype was seen a few times. The chain links TRBV28 to TRBJ2-3; no clear D gene. The CDR3 runs to 15 residues. V was clipped by 2 bases and J by 0 bases, with 9 bases between them. Germline assignment: CDR1 MDHEN and CDR2 SYDVKM. CDR3 in amino acids: CASSLAATSTDTQYF. The CDR3 nucleotides are TGTGCCAGCAGTTTAGCTGCCACTAGCACAGATACGCAGTATTTT.

The sample holds a few counts of this clonotype. This CDR3 is CASSPWDVGETQYF. CDR3 DNA: TGTGCCAGCAGCCCCTGGGACGTGGGGGAGACCCAGTACTTC. The chain joins TRBV7-9 to TRBJ2-5, with D tentatively TRBD1 or TRBD2 (5 bases each). CDR3 length: 14 residues. The V end lost 5 bases, the J end lost 5 bases, and 15 bases lay between the germline ends. Germline V lookup: CDR1 SEHNR, CDR2 FQNEAQ (reference sequence). Based on the CDR3 plus reference TRBV7-9 and TRBJ2-5, the full variable domain is DTGVSQNPRHKITKRGQNVTFRCDPISEHNRLYWYRQTLGQGPEFLTYFQNEAQLEKSRLLSDRFSAERPKGSFSTLEIQRTEQGDSAMYLCASSPWDVGETQYFGPGTRLLVL.

The chain carries TRBV28 and TRBJ1-1; perhaps TRBD1 as D (5 bases). Between the trimmed V and J ends, which lost 4 bases and 10 bases, there was a span of 25 bases. Germline values: CDR1 MDHEN, CDR2 SYDVKM. The CDR3 consists of 16 residues. CDR3 in DNA: TGTGCCAGCAGTTCGAGGAAAGGGACCCTCGGTCGGGGAGCTTTCTTT. Its translation: CASSSRKGTLGRGAFF. The variable domain in full, completed from reference TRBV28 and TRBJ1-1, reads DVKVTQSSRYLVKRTGEKVFLECVQDMDHENMFWYRQDPGLGLRLIYFSYDVKMKEKGDIPEGYSVSREKKERFSLILESASTNQTSMYLCASSSRKGTLGRGAFFGQGTRLTVV.

This clonotype was detected a few times. The chain joins TRBV4-1 to TRBJ2-4; D is possibly TRBD1 (6 bases). With 6 bases removed from V and 6 bases from J, the gap between germline ends came to 21 bases. The CDR3 has 16 residues. Per the germline V gene, CDR1 is MGHRA and CDR2 is YSYEKL. The CDR3 sequence is CASSQVSQGLINIQYF. The CDR3 DNA reads as TGCGCCAGCAGTCAGGTCTCCCAGGGGCTAATAAACATTCAGTACTTC.

V is TRBV13 and J is TRBJ1-2, with 8 bases fitting TRBD1. The CDR3 extends over 11 amino acids. CDR1 is PRHDT and CDR2 is FYEKMQ in the germline V gene (reference sequence). Unmatched junction bases numbered 2, after V lost 10 bases and J lost 4 bases. The CDR3 sequence is CAKDRGYGYTF. The CDR3 DNA reads TGTGCCAAAGACAGGGGCTATGGCTACACCTTC.

The rearrangement links TRBV5-1 to TRBJ2-7, with D possibly matching TRBD1 (6 bases). Germline CDR1 reads SGHRS; CDR2 reads YFSETQ. V lost 7 bases and J lost 2, with 13 bases in between. This CDR3 region has 13 residues. The DNA of the CDR3 is TGCGCCAGCGCCGACAGGTTCCCCTACGAGCAGTACTTC. Protein: CASADRFPYEQYF.

V usage is TRBV24-1 and J usage is TRBJ2-1; D may be TRBD1 (7 bases). The CDR3 has 16 residues. V lost 1 base, J lost 7 bases, and 16 bases lay in between. The germline gives CDR1 KGHDR, CDR2 SFDVKD. The CDR3 DNA is TGTGCCACCAGTGATTTCAGGGGCCCAGGGGGGAATGAGCAGTTCTTC. It yields the protein CATSDFRGPGGNEQFF.